These 23 T cell receptor beta chains were sequenced from one sample in a study of cytomegalovirus exposure and HLA in healthy donors. This PCR relied on a set of 60 Vbeta primers and 13 Jbeta primers. The assay was immunoSEQ multiplex PCR, and TCRdb's table has in-frame clones only and misses some. The sample contains some 140,000 clones, 60% to 80% of which appear only once. The specimen sequenced was PBMCs. Source of these receptors: a woman aged 60-75 years in good health and CMV-seronegative.

The chain couples TRBV20-1 to TRBJ1-1; no clear D. V was shortened by 7 bases and J by 4 bases, with 10 bases between the two germline ends. This CDR3 comprises 11 residues. Looked up from germline, CDR1 is DFQATT and CDR2 is SNEGSKA (reference sequence). CDR3 DNA: TGCAGTGTCAGCGGGAGCACTGAAGCTTTCTTT. Translating it yields CSVSGSTEAFF.

The chain links TRBV28 to TRBJ2-2; D not certain. There are 14 residues in the CDR3. The V gene's germline CDR1 is MDHEN and CDR2 SYDVKM. V was clipped by 6 bases and J by 4 bases, with 12 bases between them. The CDR3 loop reads CASSTSRTTGELFF. In nucleotides, the CDR3 is TGTGCCAGCAGCACGAGTCGCACCACCGGGGAGCTGTTTTTT.

A few counts support this clone. This chain joins TRBV19 and TRBJ2-7; 9 bases line up with TRBD1. CDR3 length equals 15 residues. From germline, CDR1 is LNHDA and CDR2 SQIVND (reference sequence). V shed 10 bases, J shed 2 bases, and the junction held 12 bases outside the gene matches. This chain's CDR3 is CATSPTGTGPYEQYF. The CDR3 nucleotides read TGTGCCACTAGCCCGACCGGGACAGGGCCCTACGAGCAGTACTTC.

The V and J genes are TRBV18 and TRBJ1-3; TRBD1 aligns across 10 bases. V lost 0 bases, J lost 5 bases, and 1 base stayed unmatched. CDR1 is KGHSH, CDR2 LQKENI, per germline. There are 15 residues in the CDR3. This CDR3 reads CASSPPDRGRNTIYF. CDR3 sequence (DNA): TGTGCCAGCTCACCACCAGACAGGGGGCGAAACACCATATATTTT. Supplemented by reference TRBV18 and TRBJ1-3, the full variable domain reads NAGVMQNPRHLVRRRGQEARLRCSPMKGHSHVYWYRQLPEEGLKFMVYLQKENIIDESGMPKERFSAEFPKEGPSILRIQQVVRGDSAAYFCASSPPDRGRNTIYFGEGSWLTVV.

The rearrangement uses TRBV10-1 and TRBJ2-5; a weak D match, TRBD2 (6 bases). TRBJ2-7 matches the DNA end more closely, so the J call is doubtful. The CDR3 length is 15 residues. Looked up from germline, CDR1 is WNHNN and CDR2 is SYGVQD (reference sequence). The CDR3 here is CASSPGSLGSYEQYF. The CDR3 DNA reads TGCGCCAGCTCCCCCGGGAGCTTGGGCTCCTACGAGCAGTACTTC.

The chain uses TRBV4-1 and TRBJ2-1; TRBD2 is a possible D gene (7 bases). In germline, CDR1 is MGHRA, CDR2 YSYEKL. CDR3 length equals 15 residues. V lost 8 bases, J lost 9 bases, and 23 bases lay in between. The CDR3 region is CASARGEGSRSEQFF. The CDR3 nucleotides are TGCGCCAGCGCGAGGGGGGAGGGGAGCCGGAGTGAGCAGTTCTTC.

The gene calls are TRBV9 and TRBJ2-3; TRBD1 matches at 10 bases. Unmatched junction bases numbered 6, after V lost 4 bases and J lost 4 bases. The CDR3 is 15 residues long. Germline values: CDR1 SGDLS, CDR2 YYNGEE. CDR3 coding DNA: TGTGCCAGCAGCACCCGACAGGGGGCGTCAGATACGCAGTATTTT. Protein: CASSTRQGASDTQYF.

The J gene is TRBJ2-1, the V gene TRBV7-9; D is perhaps TRBD2 (7 bases). Germline V CDR1 and CDR2: SEHNR, FQNEAQ (reference sequence). The V end was cut by 5 bases, the J end by 5 bases, with 19 bases between. This CDR3 spans 16 amino acids. DNA for the CDR3: TGTGCCAGCAGCCCCGGCGGGGGCGCCGGCAACAATGAGCAGTTCTTC. This codes for CASSPGGGAGNNEQFF.

The chain employs TRBV6-4 and TRBJ2-1; the match to TRBD2 covers 10 bases. CDR1 is MRHNA, CDR2 SNTAGT, per germline. The CDR3 runs to 17 residues. V shed 2 bases, J shed 8 bases, and the junction held 12 bases outside the gene matches. For the CDR3, the DNA is TGTGCCAGCAGTGACCCACGGACTAGCGGAAAGGATGATGAGCAGTTCTTC. It is translated as CASSDPRTSGKDDEQFF.

This chain uses TRBV6-6 with TRBJ2-3, with D unresolved. This CDR3 region has 12 residues. V lost 4 bases and J 3 bases, leaving 5 bases between the germline ends. Germline assignment: CDR1 MNHNY and CDR2 SVGAGI (reference sequence). CDR3 in amino acids: CASSFMTDTQYF. CDR3 DNA: TGTGCCAGCAGTTTCATGACAGATACGCAGTATTTT.

This chain links TRBV7-6 with TRBJ1-2; 7 nucleotides line up with TRBD1. Germline V gene data show CDR1 as SGHVS and CDR2 as FNYEAQ. After removal of 5 bases from V and 2 bases from J, the junction contained 5 bases not matched to a gene. The CDR3 is 14 residues long. The CDR3 DNA is TGTGCCAGCAGCCCCCAGACAGGGAACTATGGCTACACCTTC. Residues: CASSPQTGNYGYTF.

This clone was seen just once. V usage is TRBV7-9 and J usage is TRBJ1-2, with no clear D. The ends were cut back, 2 bases at V and 3 bases at J, with 13 bases in the middle. The CDR3 covers 15 residues. Germline values: CDR1 SEHNR, CDR2 FQNEAQ (reference sequence). The CDR3 here is CASSLQIKEYYGYTF. CDR3 in DNA: TGTGCCAGCAGCTTACAGATCAAGGAGTACTATGGCTACACCTTC.

This clone was recorded only once. This chain connects TRBV6-5 to TRBJ2-5; 8 bases align to TRBD2. This CDR3 contains 15 residues. Unmatched junction bases numbered 6, after V lost 5 bases and J lost 1 base. CDR1 and CDR2 (germline): MNHEY, SVGAGI. CDR3 amino acids: CASSPGTRFQETQYF. CDR3 nucleotide sequence: TGTGCCAGCAGTCCCGGGACTAGGTTCCAAGAGACCCAGTACTTC.

The chain combines TRBV14 with TRBJ2-6, with 7 bases that match TRBD1. J was trimmed by 0 bases and V by 4 bases; bases with no gene match: 6. The germline V gene encodes CDR1 SGHDN and CDR2 FVKESK. The CDR3 has 17 residues. The CDR3 DNA reads TGTGCCAGCAGCCGGGACAGCTGGAGCTCTGGGGCCAACGTCCTGACTTTC. It codes for CASSRDSWSSGANVLTF.

This rearrangement joins TRBV19 to TRBJ1-2; 8 bases align to TRBD1. J was trimmed by 10 bases and V by 7 bases; bases with no gene match: 5. The germline V gene has CDR1 LNHDA and CDR2 SQIVND (reference sequence). The CDR3 contains 11 residues. In nucleotides, the CDR3 is TGTGCCAGTACCACGGACAGGGTCTACACCTTC. It specifies CASTTDRVYTF.

This clone was counted between two and nine times. The rearrangement uses TRBV5-4 and TRBJ2-1; possible D gene TRBD2, 7 bases. The CDR3 loop spans 15 amino acids. The germline CDR1 and CDR2 sequences are SGHNT and YYREEE (reference sequence). The V end was cut by 7 bases, the J end by 0 bases, with 14 bases between. The DNA for the CDR3 is TGTGCCAGCCAAGGGGGAGGGGGCTCCTACAATGAGCAGTTCTTC. It codes for CASQGGGGSYNEQFF.

The chain joins TRBV7-9 to TRBJ1-4, with D tentatively TRBD1 (5 bases). With 4 bases removed from V and 7 bases from J, the gap between germline ends came to 22 bases. Germline lookup yields CDR1 SEHNR and CDR2 FQNEAQ (reference sequence). CDR3 size: 17 residues. The CDR3 here is CASSSEYRDLGGEKLFF. CDR3 nucleotide sequence: TGTGCCAGCAGCTCGGAGTACCGGGATCTGGGGGGTGAAAAACTGTTTTTT.

The chain uses TRBV10-1 and TRBJ2-3; 9 nucleotides agree with TRBD1. V was clipped by 2 bases and J by 6 bases; unmatched bases: 6. CDR3 size: 15 residues. Germline V CDR1 and CDR2: WNHNN, SYGVQD (reference sequence). The CDR3 DNA sequence: TGCGCCAGCAGTGAGAACAGGGGGCCATCGGATACGCAGTATTTT. As protein: CASSENRGPSDTQYF.

V and J are TRBV11-2 and TRBJ2-3; TRBD2 agrees at 10 bases. Germline V gene data show CDR1 as SGHAT and CDR2 as FQNNGV. The ends lost 4 bases at V and 1 base at J; junction bases unmatched: 5. This CDR3 comprises 16 residues. CDR3 bases: TGTGCCAGCAGCTCCCCCGGGACTAGCGGCACAGATACGCAGTATTTT. As protein: CASSSPGTSGTDTQYF.

The J gene is TRBJ2-3, the V gene TRBV5-1; 8 nucleotides line up with TRBD1. After removal of 1 base from V and 4 bases from J, the junction contained 11 bases not matched to a gene. CDR3 length: 17 residues. Germline CDR1 reads SGHRS; CDR2 reads YFSETQ. CDR3 in amino acids: CASSLFGDRGASDTQYF. As DNA, the CDR3 is TGCGCCAGCAGCTTGTTCGGCGACAGGGGAGCGTCAGATACGCAGTATTTT.

V gene TRBV28 combines with J gene TRBJ1-1; a weak D match, TRBD1 (6 bases). The CDR3 sequence is 15 residues long. Germline V gene lookup returns CDR1 MDHEN and CDR2 SYDVKM. The germline V and J ends were trimmed by 7 bases and 2 bases, with 17 bases remaining between them. In nucleotides, the CDR3 is TGTGCCAGCACCCTATATCGGACAGCAAACACTGAAGCTTTCTTT. Its protein product is CASTLYRTANTEAFF.

This clone was seen a few times. This sequence joins TRBV2 and TRBJ2-2; the D gene is possibly TRBD2 (6 bases). This CDR3 contains 14 residues. Germline-derived CDR1 and CDR2 are SNHLY and FYNNEI. Trimming took 5 bases from V and 3 from J, leaving 10 bases between them. The CDR3 here is CASSPGTHTGELFF. The CDR3 bases are TGTGCCAGCAGTCCCGGGACTCACACCGGGGAGCTGTTTTTT. Filled out from reference TRBV2 and TRBJ2-2, the complete variable domain reads EPEVTQTPSHQVTQMGQEVILRCVPISNHLYFYWYRQILGQKVEFLVSFYNNEISEKSEIFDDQFSVERPDGSNFTLKIRSTKLEDSAMYFCASSPGTHTGELFFGEGSRLTVL.

The CDR3 coding sequence is TGCGCCAGCAGCCAAGATTTTCAGGGGCCGTGGAACACCATATATTTT. Its translation is CASSQDFQGPWNTIYF. The genes are TRBV4-1 and TRBJ1-3, with D possibly TRBD1 on 6 matching bases. The germline V gene encodes CDR1 MGHRA and CDR2 YSYEKL. This CDR3 region has 16 residues. V lost 0 bases, J lost 7 bases, and 16 bases lay in between.